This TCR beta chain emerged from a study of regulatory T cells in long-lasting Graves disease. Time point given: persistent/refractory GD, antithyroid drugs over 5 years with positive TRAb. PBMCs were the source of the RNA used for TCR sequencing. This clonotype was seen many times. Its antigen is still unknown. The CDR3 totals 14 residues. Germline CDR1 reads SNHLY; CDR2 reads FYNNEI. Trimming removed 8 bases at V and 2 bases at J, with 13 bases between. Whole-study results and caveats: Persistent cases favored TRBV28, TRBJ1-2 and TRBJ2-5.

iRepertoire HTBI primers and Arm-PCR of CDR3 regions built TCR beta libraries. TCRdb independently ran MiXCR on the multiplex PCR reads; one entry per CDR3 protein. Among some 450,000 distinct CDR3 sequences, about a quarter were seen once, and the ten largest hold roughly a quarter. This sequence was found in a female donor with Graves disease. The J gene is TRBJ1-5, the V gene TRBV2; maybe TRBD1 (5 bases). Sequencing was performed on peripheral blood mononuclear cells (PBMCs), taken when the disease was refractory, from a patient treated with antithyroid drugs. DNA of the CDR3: TGTGCCAGCCTTGCGGGACGGGGCAATCAGCCCCAGCATTTT. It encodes CASLAGRGNQPQHF.